This TCR beta chain was captured by sequencing in a study of blood T cell repertoires in COVID-19 (dated by TCRdb to about 2020). Background for the entire study: The collaborator samples originated in the United States, Italy and Spain and spanned the acute and convalescent phases of COVID-19. A freely available public database, intended as a resource for researchers studying the immune response to SARS-CoV-2, is where the repertoires were released. The prospective study material was composed of cDNA or gDNA derived from T cells, B-cell-depleted T cells, or PBMCs. The samples were drawn from the first 160 participants of the ongoing ImmuneRACE study and from 950 to 1,500 subjects provided by 6 global collaborators. The sample metadata nearly always contained a de-identified subject ID, COVID-19 status, age in years and sex. The dataset comprised deeply sampled blood TCRbeta repertoires from subjects exposed to, actively infected with, or recovered from COVID-19. HLA class I and class II types, where available, came from metadata supplied by the sample provider rather than from assay-based typing. The investigation overall reported the following: The amount of clinical and demographic metadata varied by source and participant and was provided uncurated.

The immunoSEQ Assay, a bias-controlled multiplex PCR, was used to amplify TCRbeta CDR3 regions from genomic DNA. From the authors' description of their analysis: Within the assay, amplification of reference gene primers was used to estimate how many nucleated cells each sample contained. Sequence reads were collapsed and filtered to measure the absolute abundance of every unique TCRbeta CDR3 rearrangement. For each sample, productive Simpson clonality was calculated by taking the square root of Simpson's diversity index across productive rearrangements. TCRdb took this table from immuneACCESS and kept in-frame rearrangements with V and J called. Such tables lack part of the clones; where checked against another copy, unresolved V genes explain under half of the gap, and the rest is unexplained. V and J calls and clone size are given by that table; D and trimming were obtained from the DNA. This sample holds about 40,000 clones; more than 75% were observed only once. The ten largest make up around 27% of the sample.

CDR1 and CDR2 (WNHNN, SYGVQD) derive from the germline V gene (reference sequence). The CDR3 numbers 16 residues from cysteine through phenylalanine. Only CDR3 DNA remains: 48 bases, in frame from the first base. V sheds 3 bases and J sheds 0 bases, leaving 12 bases between their ends. Concerning this clone: The antigen this receptor binds is unknown. The record has no base qualities; no much larger clone is one base away.

Collaborating institutions collected whole blood in K2EDTA tubes following their own protocols. For TCRbeta analysis, collaborators shipped samples as frozen whole blood, isolated PBMCs, or DNA extracted from either of those sample types. Sequenced material: peripheral blood. The rearrangement joined TRBV10-1 to TRBJ2-1, with TRBD2 perhaps the D gene, on 6 matching bases. The sequence was collected from a man aged 80 or over with acute or convalescent COVID-19. The DNA sequence is as follows: TGCGCCAGCAGTGAAATGTTGACTAGCTCCTACAATGAGCAGTTCTTC. This yields the protein CASSEMLTSSYNEQFF.